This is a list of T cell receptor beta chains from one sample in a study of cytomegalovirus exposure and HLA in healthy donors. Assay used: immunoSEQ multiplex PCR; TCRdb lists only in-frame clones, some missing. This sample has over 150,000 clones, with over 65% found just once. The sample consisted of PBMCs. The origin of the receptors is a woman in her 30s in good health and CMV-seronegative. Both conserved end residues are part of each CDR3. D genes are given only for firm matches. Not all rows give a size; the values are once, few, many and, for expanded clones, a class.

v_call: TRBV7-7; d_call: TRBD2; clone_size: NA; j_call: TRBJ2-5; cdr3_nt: TGTGCCAGCAGCTTATCGGGAGGGATCGAGACCCAGTACTTC; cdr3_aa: CASSLSGGIETQYF
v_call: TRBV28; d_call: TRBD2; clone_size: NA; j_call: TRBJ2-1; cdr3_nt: TGTGCCACCCAAGGGGAGGGTCCTTGGAATGAGCAGTTCTTC; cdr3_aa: CATQGEGPWNEQFF
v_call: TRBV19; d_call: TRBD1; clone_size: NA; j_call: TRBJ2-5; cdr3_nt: TGTGCCAGTAGTGCTACAGGGGACGAGACCCAGTACTTC; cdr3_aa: CASSATGDETQYF
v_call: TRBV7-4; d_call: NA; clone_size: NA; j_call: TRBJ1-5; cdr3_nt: TGTGCCAGCAGCTGCGTCTCACCAGGGGATCAGCCCCAGCATTTT; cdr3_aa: CASSCVSPGDQPQHF
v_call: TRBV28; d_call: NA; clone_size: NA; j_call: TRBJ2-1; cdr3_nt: TGTGCCAGCAGTTTTGGGGGCGGAAGCTCCTACAATGAGCAGTTCTTC; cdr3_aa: CASSFGGGSSYNEQFF
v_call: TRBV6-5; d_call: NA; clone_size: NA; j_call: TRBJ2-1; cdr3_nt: TGTGCCAGCAGCCCAATTGGGGCCCACTACAATGAGCAGTTCTTC; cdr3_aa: CASSPIGAHYNEQFF
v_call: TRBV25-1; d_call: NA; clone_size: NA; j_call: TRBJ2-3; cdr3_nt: TGTGCCAGCAGTGAACCGCGGGGTACAGATACGCAGTATTTT; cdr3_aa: CASSEPRGTDTQYF
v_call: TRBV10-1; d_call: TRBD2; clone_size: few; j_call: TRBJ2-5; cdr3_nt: TGCGCCAGCAGTGAGTCATTGGGTAGCGGGGGAATACAAGAGACCCAGTACTTC; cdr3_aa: CASSESLGSGGIQETQYF
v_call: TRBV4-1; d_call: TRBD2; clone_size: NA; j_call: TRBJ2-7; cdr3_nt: TGCGCCAGCAGCCCGGGACTAGCGGGGTACGAGCAGTACTTC; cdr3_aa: CASSPGLAGYEQYF
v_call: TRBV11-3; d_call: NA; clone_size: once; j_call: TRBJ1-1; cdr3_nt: TGTGCCAGCAGCCTTAACAAGAACACTGAAGCTTTCTTT; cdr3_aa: CASSLNKNTEAFF
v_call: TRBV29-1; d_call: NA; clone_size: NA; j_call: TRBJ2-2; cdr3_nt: TGCAGCGTTGCACAAACGAACACCGGGGAGCTGTTTTTT; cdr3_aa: CSVAQTNTGELFF
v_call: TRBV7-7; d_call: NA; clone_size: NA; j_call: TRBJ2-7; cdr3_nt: TGTGCCAGCAGCTTACCCCGTGGGGGCGGGACTACCTCCTACGAGCAGTACTTC; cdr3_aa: CASSLPRGGGTTSYEQYF
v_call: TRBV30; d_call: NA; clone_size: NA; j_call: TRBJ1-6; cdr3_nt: TGTGCCTGGCAGGCCCTGAATAATTCACCCCTCCACTTT; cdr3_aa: CAWQALNNSPLHF
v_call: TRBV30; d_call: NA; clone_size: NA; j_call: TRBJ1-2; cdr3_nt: TGTGCCTGGAGTCTCGGGGGTGCGTATGGCTACACCTTC; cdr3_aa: CAWSLGGAYGYTF
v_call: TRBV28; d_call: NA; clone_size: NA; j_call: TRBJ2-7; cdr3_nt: TGTGCCACAAGTCTGACGGGGAACTACGAGCAGTACTTC; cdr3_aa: CATSLTGNYEQYF
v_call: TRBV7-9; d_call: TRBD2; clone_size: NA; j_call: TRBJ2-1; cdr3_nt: TGTGCCAGCAGCTTCCGACTAGCGGTCCTCTCTGGCAATGAGCAGTTCTTC; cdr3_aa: CASSFRLAVLSGNEQFF
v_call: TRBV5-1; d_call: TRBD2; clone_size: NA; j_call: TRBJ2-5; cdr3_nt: TGCGCCAGCAGCTTGCTAGCGGGATACGAGACCCAGTACTTC; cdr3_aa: CASSLLAGYETQYF
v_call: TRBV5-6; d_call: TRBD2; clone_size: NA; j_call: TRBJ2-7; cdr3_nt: TGTGCCAGCAGCGACGGACTAGCGAGACACTACGAGCAGTACTTC; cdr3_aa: CASSDGLARHYEQYF
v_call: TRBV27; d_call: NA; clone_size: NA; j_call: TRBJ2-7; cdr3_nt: TGTGCCAGCAGTTTAATGGGAGACTCCTACGAGCAGTACTTC; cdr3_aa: CASSLMGDSYEQYF
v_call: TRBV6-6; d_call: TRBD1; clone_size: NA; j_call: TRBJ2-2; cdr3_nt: TGTGCCAGCAGTTACGATGGACAGGACACCGGGGAGCTGTTTTTT; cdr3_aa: CASSYDGQDTGELFF
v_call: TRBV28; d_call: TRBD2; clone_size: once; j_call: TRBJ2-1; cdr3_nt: TGTGCCAGCTGGACTAGCGGTTACAATGAGCAGTTCTTC; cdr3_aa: CASWTSGYNEQFF
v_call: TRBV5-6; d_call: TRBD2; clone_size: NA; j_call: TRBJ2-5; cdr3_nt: TGTGCCAGCAGCTTAGGAGCGGGGGCCCGGTACCAAGAGACCCAGTACTTC; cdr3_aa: CASSLGAGARYQETQYF
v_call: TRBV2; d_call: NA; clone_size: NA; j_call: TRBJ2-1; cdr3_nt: TGTGCCAGCAGTGAATCCCGGGTGGGCAATGAGCAGTTCTTC; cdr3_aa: CASSESRVGNEQFF
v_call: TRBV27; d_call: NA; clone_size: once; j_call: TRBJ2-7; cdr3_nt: TGTGCCCGCAGTTTTGGGGCAACATACGAGCAGTACTTC; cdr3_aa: CARSFGATYEQYF
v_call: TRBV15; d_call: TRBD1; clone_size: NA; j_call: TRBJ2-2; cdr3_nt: TGTGCCACCGCGGACAGGCGAAACACCGGGGAGCTGTTTTTT; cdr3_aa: CATADRRNTGELFF
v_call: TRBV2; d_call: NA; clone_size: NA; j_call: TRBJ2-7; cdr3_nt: TGTGCCAGCAGTGACACGGGGATACCCTACGAGCAGTACTTC; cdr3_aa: CASSDTGIPYEQYF
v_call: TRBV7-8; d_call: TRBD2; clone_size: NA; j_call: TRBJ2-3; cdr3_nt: TGTGCCAGCAGCTTAGCTTTAGCGGGATCTAGCACAGATACGCAGTATTTT; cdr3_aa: CASSLALAGSSTDTQYF
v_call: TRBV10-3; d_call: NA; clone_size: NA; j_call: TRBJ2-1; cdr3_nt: TGTGCCGTGTGGGCCACAGGACGGAACAATGAGCAGTTCTTC; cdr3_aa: CAVWATGRNNEQFF
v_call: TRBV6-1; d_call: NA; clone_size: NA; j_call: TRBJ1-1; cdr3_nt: TGTGCCAGCAGTCAACAGGTGAACACTGAAGCTTTCTTT; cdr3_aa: CASSQQVNTEAFF
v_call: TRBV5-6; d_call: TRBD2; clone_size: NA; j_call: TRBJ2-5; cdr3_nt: TGTGCCAGCAGCTTGCCCCCAGGGACTAGCGGGCACCAAGAGACCCAGTACTTC; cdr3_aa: CASSLPPGTSGHQETQYF
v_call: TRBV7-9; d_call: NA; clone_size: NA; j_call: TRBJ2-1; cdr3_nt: TGTGCCAGCAGCTGGAAGGTGCTACTAGCAGGTCTCGATGAGCAGTTCTTC; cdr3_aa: CASSWKVLLAGLDEQFF
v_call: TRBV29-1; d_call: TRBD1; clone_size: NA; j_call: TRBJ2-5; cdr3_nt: TGCAGCGTTGAGAGACAGGGACGGGAGACCCAGTACTTC; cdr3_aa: CSVERQGRETQYF
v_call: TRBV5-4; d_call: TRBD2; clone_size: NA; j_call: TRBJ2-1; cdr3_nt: TGTGCCAGCAGCTTGCAGGGCGGGGGGCCGGGGAATGAGCAGTTCTTC; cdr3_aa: CASSLQGGGPGNEQFF
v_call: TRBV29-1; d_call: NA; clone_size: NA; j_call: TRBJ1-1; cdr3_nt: TGCAGCGCACAGGGTCGGACTGAAGCTTTCTTT; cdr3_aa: CSAQGRTEAFF
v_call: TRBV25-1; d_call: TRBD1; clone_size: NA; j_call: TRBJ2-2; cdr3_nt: TGTGCCAGCAGTCCCAGGACAGGGGGCAAATCCGGGGAGCTGTTTTTT; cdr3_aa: CASSPRTGGKSGELFF
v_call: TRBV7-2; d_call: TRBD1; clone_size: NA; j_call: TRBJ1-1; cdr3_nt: TGTGCCAGCAGCTTAGTAACAGGGGCGAACACTGAAGCTTTCTTT; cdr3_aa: CASSLVTGANTEAFF
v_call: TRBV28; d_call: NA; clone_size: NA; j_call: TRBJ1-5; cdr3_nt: TGTGCCAGCAGTGGGGGCCTTCCGACCGATTCTAGCAATCAGCCCCAGCATTTT; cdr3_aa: CASSGGLPTDSSNQPQHF
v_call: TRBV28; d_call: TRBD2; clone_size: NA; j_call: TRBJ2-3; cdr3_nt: TGTGCCAGCACACCCACCCCCAGCGGGAGGGCCAGAGATACGCAGTATTTT; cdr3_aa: CASTPTPSGRARDTQYF
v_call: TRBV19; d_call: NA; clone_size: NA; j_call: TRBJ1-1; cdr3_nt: TGTGCCAGTAGTACGGGGATAATGAACACTGAAGCTTTCTTT; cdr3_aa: CASSTGIMNTEAFF
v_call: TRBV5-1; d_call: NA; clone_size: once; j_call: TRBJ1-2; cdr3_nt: TGCGCCAGCAGCTTCGGGGGTCTAAGCTACCCCTTC; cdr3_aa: CASSFGGLSYPF
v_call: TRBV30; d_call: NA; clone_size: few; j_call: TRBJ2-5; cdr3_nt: TGTGCCTGGAGTGTCCCAACCCGAGGGACCCAGTACTTC; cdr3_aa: CAWSVPTRGTQYF
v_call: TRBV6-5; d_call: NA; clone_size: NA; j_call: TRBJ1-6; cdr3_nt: TGTGCCAGCAGTTACAGGGGCAAATATTCACCCCTCCACTTT; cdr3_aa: CASSYRGKYSPLHF
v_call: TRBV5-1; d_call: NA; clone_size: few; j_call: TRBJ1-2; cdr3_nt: TGCGCCAGCAGTACGGACACTAACTATGGCTACACCTTC; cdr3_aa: CASSTDTNYGYTF
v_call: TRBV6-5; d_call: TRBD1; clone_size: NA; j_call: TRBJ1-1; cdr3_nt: TGTGCCAGCAGTCGGGACAGGGCCTATACTGAAGCTTTCTTT; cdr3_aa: CASSRDRAYTEAFF
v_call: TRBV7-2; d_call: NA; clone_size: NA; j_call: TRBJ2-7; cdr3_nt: TGTGCCAGCAGCCAGGGGGGCGGACATTTCTCCTACGAGCAGTACTTC; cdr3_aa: CASSQGGGHFSYEQYF
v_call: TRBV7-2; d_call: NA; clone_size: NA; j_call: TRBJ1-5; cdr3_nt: TGTGCCAGCAGCTTAGGCCAGGGAGGCCCCCAGCATTTT; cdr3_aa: CASSLGQGGPQHF
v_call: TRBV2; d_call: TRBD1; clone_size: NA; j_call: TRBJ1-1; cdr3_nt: TGTGCCAGCAGTGAAGCGGGACAGGCGAACACTGAAGCTTTCTTT; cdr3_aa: CASSEAGQANTEAFF
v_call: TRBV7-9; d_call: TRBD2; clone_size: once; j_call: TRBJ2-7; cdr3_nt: TGTGCCAGCAGCTTCCGACTAGCGGGAGAGGCTCCGGACGAGCAGTACTTC; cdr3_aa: CASSFRLAGEAPDEQYF